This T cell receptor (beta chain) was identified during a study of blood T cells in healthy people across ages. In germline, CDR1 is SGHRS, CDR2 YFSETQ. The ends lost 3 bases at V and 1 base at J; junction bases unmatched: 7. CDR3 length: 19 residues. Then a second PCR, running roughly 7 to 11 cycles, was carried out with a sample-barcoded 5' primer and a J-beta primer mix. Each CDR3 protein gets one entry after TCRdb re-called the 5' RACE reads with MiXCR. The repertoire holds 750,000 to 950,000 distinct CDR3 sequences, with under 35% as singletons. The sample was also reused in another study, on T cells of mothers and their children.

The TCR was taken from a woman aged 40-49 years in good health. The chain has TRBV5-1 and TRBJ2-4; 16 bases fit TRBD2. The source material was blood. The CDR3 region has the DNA TGCGCCAGCAGCTGGGGACTAGCGGGGGGGGCCTCGGCCAAAAACATTCAGTACTTC. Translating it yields CASSWGLAGGASAKNIQYF.